This passage covers 3 T cell receptor beta chains from one sample sequenced in a study of blood T cells in healthy people across ages. A second PCR of 7 to 11 cycles used a sample-barcoded 5' primer and a J-beta primer mix. TCRdb re-called the 5' RACE reads through MiXCR, storing one row per CDR3 protein. The table has 800,000 to 950,000 distinct CDR3 sequences, almost 30% seen once. The same data also went into a second study, on T cells of mothers and their children.

The specimen was blood. The receptors shown here come from a woman aged 40-49 years in good health.

This clonotype was counted only a few times. The rearrangement joins TRBV12-3 or TRBV12-4 to TRBJ2-5; 9 bases align to TRBD1. V was pared by 4 bases and J by 4 bases, with 10 bases of the junction left unmatched. This CDR3 comprises 16 residues. This CDR3 reads CASSSPGTGKGETQYF. The CDR3 region has the DNA TGTGCCAGCAGTTCTCCGGGGACAGGGAAGGGAGAGACCCAGTACTTC.

Worth noting for this clonotype: A read error may be the cause here, since a much bigger clone is one base away. The V call is TRBV6-6, the J call TRBJ2-4, with 10 bases that match TRBD2. The CDR3 runs to 16 residues. Germline lookup yields CDR1 MNHNY and CDR2 SVGAGI (reference sequence). V lost 4 bases to trimming and J lost 13 bases; unmatched junction nucleotides: 16. This CDR3 reads CASSSPLAGHYNEQYF. CDR3 in DNA: TGTGCCAGCAGTTCACCACTAGCGGGGCACTACAATGAGCAGTACTTC.

This clonotype was counted a few times. The chain carries TRBV19 and TRBJ2-5; weak D call: TRBD2 (6 bases). The J call may be wrong; the DNA end is better matched by TRBJ2-7. This CDR3 is 16 amino acids long. In germline, CDR1 is LNHDA, CDR2 SQIVND (reference sequence). The CDR3 coding sequence is TGTGCCAGTAGTCCCTCCCTCCGGGACTCGTTCGACGAGCAGTACTTC. It specifies CASSPSLRDSFDEQYF.